These 15 T cell receptor beta chains were sequenced from one sample in a study of CD8+ T cells in alopecia areata. Described treatment: oral pan-JAK inhibitor, 5-10 mg twice daily. RNA was isolated and reverse transcribed to cDNA, the sequencing template. Profiling relied on immunoSEQ multiplex PCR, and the TCRdb table lists in-frame clones only, not all of them. This sample has roughly 92,000 clones, with approximately 70% found just once. The sequenced sample was CD8+ T cells sorted from blood, obtained between weeks 43 and 45, from a patient treated with tofacitinib. These receptors were collected from a human donor with alopecia areata.

This clone was observed a handful of times. The chain employs TRBV7-3 and TRBJ2-3, with TRBD1 matching over 9 bases. CDR3 length equals 20 residues. Unmatched junction bases numbered 14, after V lost 1 base and J lost 0 bases. The germline CDR1 and CDR2 sequences are SGHTA and FQGTGA. The CDR3 region has the DNA TGTGCCAGCAGCTTAAGGGGGCTGGCAGCGGGGACAGGGAGCACAGATACGCAGTATTTT. It yields the protein CASSLRGLAAGTGSTDTQYF.

This clone was picked up one time. The chain combines TRBV5-5 with TRBJ2-7; D possibly uses TRBD1 or TRBD2 (6 bases each). Germline V CDR1 and CDR2: SGHKS, YYEKEE (reference sequence). Trimming cost V 4 bases and J 0 bases, with 14 bases left between them. There are 15 residues in the CDR3. DNA of the CDR3: TGTGCCAGCAGCCCGGTCGGGGGCAGCTCCTACGAGCAGTACTTC. Residues: CASSPVGGSSYEQYF.

This clone appeared a few times. The rearrangement links TRBV7-9 to TRBJ2-1; D remains ambiguous. V dropped 1 base and J dropped 6 bases, with 4 bases sitting between them. Per the germline V gene, CDR1 is SEHNR and CDR2 is FQNEAQ (reference sequence). This CDR3 is 12 amino acids long. The CDR3 coding sequence is TGTGCCAGCAGCTTAGGCTCCAATGAGCAGTTCTTC. Its translation is CASSLGSNEQFF. Based on the CDR3 plus reference TRBV7-9 and TRBJ2-1, the full variable domain is DTGVSQNPRHKITKRGQNVTFRCDPISEHNRLYWYRQTLGQGPEFLTYFQNEAQLEKSRLLSDRFSAERPKGSFSTLEIQRTEQGDSAMYLCASSLGSNEQFFGPGTRLTVL.

V usage is TRBV30 and J usage is TRBJ2-1, with 10 positions matching TRBD2. V lost 0 bases and J lost 4; bases outside the gene matches: 3. Germline assignment: CDR1 GTSNPN and CDR2 SVGIG (reference sequence). This CDR3 has 15 amino acids. CDR3 sequence reads: CAWSVLAGVYNEQFF. In DNA, the CDR3 is TGTGCCTGGAGTGTTCTAGCGGGGGTTTACAATGAGCAGTTCTTC.

This sequence joins TRBV10-3 and TRBJ2-7; 7 positions match TRBD2. J was trimmed by 13 bases and V by 0 bases; bases with no gene match: 12. Per the germline V gene, CDR1 is ENHRY and CDR2 is SYGVKD. This CDR3 is built from 14 residues. CDR3 amino acids: CAISESRRGIDSYF. CDR3 coding DNA: TGTGCCATCAGTGAGTCGAGGCGGGGGATCGACTCCTACTTC.

This clone was observed a few times. CDR3 coding DNA: TGCGCCAGCAGCCAAGATGGAGGGACAGAAAACACTGAAGCTTTCTTT. Protein: CASSQDGGTENTEAFF. V is TRBV4-3 and J is TRBJ1-1, with 7 bases lining up with TRBD1. J lost 2 bases, V lost 0 bases, and 6 bases had no gene match. CDR3 size: 16 residues. CDR1 and CDR2 (germline): LGHNA, YSLEER.

The rearrangement joins TRBV5-1 to TRBJ1-2; maybe TRBD1 (6 bases). The CDR3 totals 13 residues. The germline gives CDR1 SGHRS, CDR2 YFSETQ. V shed 0 bases and J shed 8 bases, with 11 bases lying between them. CDR3: CASSLDPGEGYTF. In nucleotides, the CDR3 is TGCGCCAGCAGCTTGGATCCAGGGGAAGGCTACACCTTC. Full variable domain (remainder filled in from reference TRBV5-1 and TRBJ1-2): KAGVTQTPRYLIKTRGQQVTLSCSPISGHRSVSWYQQTPGQGLQFLFEYFSETQRNKGNFPGRFSGRQFSNSRSEMNVSTLELGDSALYLCASSLDPGEGYTFGSGTRLTVV.

This clone was seen just once. The CDR3, as DNA: TGTGCCAGCAGCTTAGCGCCGGGGGACGAGCAGTACTTC. As protein: CASSLAPGDEQYF. The gene calls are TRBV7-6 and TRBJ2-7, with a tentative D call TRBD2 (6 bases). There are 13 residues in the CDR3. The V gene lost 0 bases and the J gene lost 5 bases, with 8 bases spanning the gap. The germline V gene encodes CDR1 SGHVS and CDR2 FNYEAQ.

A single count supports this clone. The chain uses TRBV5-6 and TRBJ2-1, with TRBD1 matching over 7 bases. CDR1 SGHDT and CDR2 YYEEEE come from the germline V gene. The junction had 5 bases not matched to a gene; V was cut back by 2 bases and J by 0 bases. There are 16 residues in the CDR3. Here the CDR3 DNA reads TGTGCCAGCAGCTTAACAGGGGCCTTCTCCTACAATGAGCAGTTCTTC. Translating gives CASSLTGAFSYNEQFF.

The chain employs TRBV29-1 and TRBJ1-4; D not certain. The CDR3 consists of 12 residues. V was trimmed by 6 bases and J by 5 bases, leaving 10 bases between them. The V gene's germline CDR1 is SQVTM and CDR2 ANQGSEA. CDR3 DNA: TGCAGCGTGTTAGTGGGGAATGAAAAACTGTTTTTT. Protein sequence: CSVLVGNEKLFF.

V is TRBV9 and J is TRBJ2-2; D might be TRBD1 (6 bases). Trimming left V 2 bases short and J 2 bases short, with 10 bases between. The CDR3 loop spans 15 amino acids. CDR1 and CDR2 from the germline V gene are SGDLS and YYNGEE. CDR3 coding DNA: TGTGCCAGCAGCGTTGTACAGGGAAACACCGGGGAGCTGTTTTTT. The encoded protein is CASSVVQGNTGELFF.

The V and J genes are TRBV5-8 and TRBJ2-5, with a tentative D call TRBD2 (5 bases). The J call may be in error: the DNA end matches TRBJ2-7 better. The germline V gene encodes CDR1 SGHTS and CDR2 YDEGEE. This CDR3 comprises 13 residues. The CDR3 nucleotides are TGTGCCAGCAGCTTGGGGACTTTCGCCGAGCAGTACTTC. Protein product: CASSLGTFAEQYF.

The V and J genes are TRBV27 and TRBJ1-2; no clear D. V dropped 5 bases and J dropped 4 bases, with 17 bases sitting between them. The germline V gene has CDR1 MNHEY and CDR2 SMNVEV (reference sequence). This CDR3 region has 15 residues. DNA of the CDR3: TGTGCCAGCAGTGTTGGGCAGATCCCCTTCTATGGCTACACCTTC. This translates into CASSVGQIPFYGYTF.

The chain has TRBV29-1 and TRBJ2-4; 8 positions agree with TRBD1. This CDR3 has 13 amino acids. V was clipped by 6 bases and J by 8 bases; unmatched bases: 9. Germline CDR1 is SQVTM and CDR2 is ANQGSEA. CDR3 bases: TGCAGCGTGAATCAGGGGGCCCTGGACATTCAGTACTTC. Protein: CSVNQGALDIQYF.

The V and J genes are TRBV6-5 and TRBJ2-1; D is ambiguous. This CDR3 is built from 13 residues. Germline CDR1 MNHEY, CDR2 SVGAGI. The V end was cut by 2 bases, the J end by 6 bases, with 8 bases between. CDR3 DNA: TGTGCCAGCAGTTACGTACAGACCAATGAGCAGTTCTTC. This sequence encodes CASSYVQTNEQFF.